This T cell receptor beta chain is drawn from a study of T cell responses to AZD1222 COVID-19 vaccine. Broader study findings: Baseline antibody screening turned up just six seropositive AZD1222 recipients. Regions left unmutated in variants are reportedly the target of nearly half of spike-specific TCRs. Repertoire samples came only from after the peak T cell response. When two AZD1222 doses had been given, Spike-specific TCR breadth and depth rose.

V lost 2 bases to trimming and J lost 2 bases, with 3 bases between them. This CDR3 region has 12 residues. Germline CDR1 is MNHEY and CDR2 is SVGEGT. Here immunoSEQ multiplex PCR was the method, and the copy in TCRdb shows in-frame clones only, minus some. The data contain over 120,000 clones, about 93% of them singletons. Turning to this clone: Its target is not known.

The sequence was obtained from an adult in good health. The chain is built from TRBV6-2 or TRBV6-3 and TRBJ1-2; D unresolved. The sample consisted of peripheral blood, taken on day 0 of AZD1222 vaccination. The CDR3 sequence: CASSYRNYGYTF. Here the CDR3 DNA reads TGTGCCAGCAGTTACAGAAACTATGGCTACACCTTC.